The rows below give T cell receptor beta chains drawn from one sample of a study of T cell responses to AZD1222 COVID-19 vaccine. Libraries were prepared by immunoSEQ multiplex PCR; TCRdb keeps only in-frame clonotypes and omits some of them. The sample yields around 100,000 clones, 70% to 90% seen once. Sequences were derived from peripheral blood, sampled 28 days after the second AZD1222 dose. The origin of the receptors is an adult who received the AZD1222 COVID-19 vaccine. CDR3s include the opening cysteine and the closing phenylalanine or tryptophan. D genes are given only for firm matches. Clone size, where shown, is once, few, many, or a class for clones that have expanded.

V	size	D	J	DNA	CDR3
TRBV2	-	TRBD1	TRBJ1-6	TGTGCCAGCAATGACAGGGTGTATTCACCCCTCCACTTT	CASNDRVYSPLHF
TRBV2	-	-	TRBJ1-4	TGTGCCAGCAGGGATATTGGGGCAACTAATGAAAAACTGTTTTTT	CASRDIGATNEKLFF
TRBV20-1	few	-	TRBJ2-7	TGCAGTGCGAATCTCGAGCAGTACTTC	CSANLEQYF
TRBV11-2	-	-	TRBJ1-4	TGTGCCAGCAGCTTAGGAGGGGCAACTAATGAAAAACTGTTTTTT	CASSLGGATNEKLFF
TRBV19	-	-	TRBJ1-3	TGTGCCAGTAAGGACAGCAGCTCTGGAAACACCATATATTTT	CASKDSSSGNTIYF
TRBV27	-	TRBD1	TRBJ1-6	TGTGCCAGCAGATTTCCAGGGGGTAATTCACCCCTCCACTTT	CASRFPGGNSPLHF
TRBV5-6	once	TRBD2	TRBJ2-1	TGTGCCAGCAGCTTGGGGACTAGCGGGATTAATGAGCAGTTCTTC	CASSLGTSGINEQFF
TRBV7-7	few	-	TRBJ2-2	TGTGCTAGCAGCCCCGGGTCGGGGAACACCGGGGAGCTGTTTTTT	CASSPGSGNTGELFF
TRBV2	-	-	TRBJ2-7	TGTGCCAGCAGTGTTCGACAGTACAACTCCTACGAGCAGTACTTC	CASSVRQYNSYEQYF
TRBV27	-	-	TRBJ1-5	TGTGCCAGCAGTCCATACAGGGAGAGGCAGCCCCAGCATTTT	CASSPYRERQPQHF
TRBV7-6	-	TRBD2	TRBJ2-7	TGTGCCAGCAGCGAGGGACTACCCGGAGAGATGTACGAGCAGTACTTC	CASSEGLPGEMYEQYF
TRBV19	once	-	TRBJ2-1	TGTGCCAGTAGTTGGGACACCTCCTACAATGAGCAGTTCTTC	CASSWDTSYNEQFF
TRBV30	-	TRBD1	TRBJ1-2	TGTGCCTGGAGTACGCCGGGACAGGTTCGGGTCTATGGCTACACCTTC	CAWSTPGQVRVYGYTF
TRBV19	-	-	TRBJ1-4	TGTGCCAGTAGTATAGATCATACAAGAACTAATGAAAAACTGTTTTTT	CASSIDHTRTNEKLFF
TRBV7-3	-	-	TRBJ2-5	TGTGCCAGCAGCCCAGACGGCAGACAAGAGACCCAGTACTTC	CASSPDGRQETQYF
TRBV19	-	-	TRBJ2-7	TGTGCCAGTAGTCCAACCGGGAGCGCCTACGAGCAGTACTTC	CASSPTGSAYEQYF
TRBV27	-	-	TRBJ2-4	TGTGCCAGCAGACAGTTAAACATTCAGTACTTC	CASRQLNIQYF
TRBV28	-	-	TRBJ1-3	TGTGCCAGCATAAACAGTTCTCCTGGAAACACCATATATTTT	CASINSSPGNTIYF
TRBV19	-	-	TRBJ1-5	TGTGCCACCAAGAACAGAGAAAATCAGCCCCAGCATTTT	CATKNRENQPQHF
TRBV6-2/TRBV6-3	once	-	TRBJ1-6	TGTGCCAGCAGTGACAGTTCACCCCTCCACTTT	CASSDSSPLHF
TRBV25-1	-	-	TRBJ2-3	TGTGCCAGCAGTGAAAGCACCCTTAGCACAGATACGCAGTATTTT	CASSESTLSTDTQYF
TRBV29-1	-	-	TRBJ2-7	TGCAGCGTTGGCTTTATCGGGGTCGAGCAGTACTTC	CSVGFIGVEQYF
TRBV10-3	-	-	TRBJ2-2	TGTGCCATCAGCTCCAGTTCCGGGGAGCTGTTTTTT	CAISSSSGELFF
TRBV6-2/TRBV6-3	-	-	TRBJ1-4	TGTGCCAGCAGTTCACCCGAGTTCCACGGGAAAAGGTATAATGAAAAACTGTTTTTT	CASSSPEFHGKRYNEKLFF